What follows are 8 T cell receptor beta chains derived from one specimen sequenced in a study of blood T cell repertoires in COVID-19. TCRdb's table, derived via immunoSEQ multiplex PCR, lists solely in-frame clones and lacks some. The sample includes some 190,000 clones, over 80% of them seen just once. Sequencing was carried out using peripheral blood. The source of these receptors is an older woman with COVID-19, enrolled during active disease.

The chain recombines TRBV24-1 with TRBJ2-1; 12 positions match TRBD2. With 2 bases clipped from V and 10 bases from J, the junction kept 8 bases outside the gene matches. Germline V gene data show CDR1 as KGHDR and CDR2 as SFDVKD. CDR3 length: 16 amino acids. CDR3 amino acids: CATSDYETSGSLEQFF. Here the CDR3 DNA reads TGTGCCACCAGTGATTATGAGACTAGCGGGAGTTTGGAGCAGTTCTTC.

The chain combines TRBV5-1 with TRBJ2-1; D is perhaps TRBD1 (6 bases). Germline CDR1 is SGHRS and CDR2 is YFSETQ. V was pared by 7 bases and J by 1 base, with 12 bases between. The CDR3 covers 14 residues. Here the CDR3 DNA reads TGCGCCAGCCAGACAGGATCTTCCTACAATGAGCAGTTCTTC. This translates into CASQTGSSYNEQFF.

The chain uses TRBV7-2 and TRBJ2-5; D gene uncertain. Trimming removed 5 bases from V and 0 bases from J, with 10 bases in between. The CDR3 loop spans 14 amino acids. Germline V gene lookup returns CDR1 SGHTA and CDR2 FQGNSA. CDR3 protein: CASSPGAYQETQYF. The CDR3 DNA reads as TGTGCCAGCAGCCCCGGAGCGTACCAAGAGACCCAGTACTTC.

The chain uses TRBV19 and TRBJ1-2; D uncertain. The CDR3 runs to 16 residues. The germline V gene has CDR1 LNHDA and CDR2 SQIVND (reference sequence). V was cut by 3 bases and J by 8 bases, with 22 bases left in between. CDR3 residues: CASSMSSAGGTRGYTF. CDR3 in DNA: TGTGCCAGTAGTATGTCTTCTGCGGGAGGTACCCGCGGCTACACCTTC.

This clone was recorded at least ten times. CDR3 sequence (DNA): TGTGCCACCAGTGATTGGGGCCAGCAAGAGACCCAGTACTTC. Translation gives CATSDWGQQETQYF. This chain uses TRBV24-1 with TRBJ2-5; a possible D gene is TRBD1 (5 bases). V lost 2 bases and J 2 bases, leaving 8 bases between the germline ends. Germline-derived CDR1 and CDR2 are KGHDR and SFDVKD. The CDR3 totals 14 residues.

This clone was counted between two and nine times. V and J are TRBV2 and TRBJ1-5; D call uncertain. V was cut by 2 bases and J by 7 bases, with 12 bases left in between. Germline-derived CDR1 and CDR2 are SNHLY and FYNNEI. The length of the CDR3 is 14 residues. The CDR3 spells CASSELVGRQPQHF. Here the CDR3 DNA reads TGTGCCAGCAGTGAACTGGTTGGGAGGCAGCCCCAGCATTTT.

The chain uses TRBV15 and TRBJ1-2, with D possibly TRBD1 on 5 matching bases. In germline, CDR1 is LNHNV, CDR2 YYDKDF (reference sequence). The CDR3 is 15 amino acids. V was pared by 4 bases and J by 8 bases, with 20 bases between. The CDR3 here is CATSTLEQALKGYTF. For the CDR3, the DNA is TGTGCCACCAGCACCCTCGAACAGGCCCTAAAGGGCTACACCTTC. Based on the CDR3 plus reference TRBV15 and TRBJ1-2, the full variable domain is DAMVIQNPRYQVTQFGKPVTLSCSQTLNHNVMYWYQQKSSQAPKLLFHYYDKDFNNEADTPDNFQSRRPNTSFCFLDIRSPGLGDTAMYLCATSTLEQALKGYTFGSGTRLTVV.

The chain links TRBV7-3 to TRBJ2-2; D is perhaps TRBD1 (6 bases). This CDR3 spans 14 amino acids. The germline V and J ends were trimmed by 5 bases and 7 bases, with 14 bases remaining between them. Germline CDR1 SGHTA, CDR2 FQGTGA. The CDR3 DNA follows: TGTGCCAGCAGCCGCTCTCCAGGGGACGGGGAGCTGTTTTTT. Translating it yields CASSRSPGDGELFF.